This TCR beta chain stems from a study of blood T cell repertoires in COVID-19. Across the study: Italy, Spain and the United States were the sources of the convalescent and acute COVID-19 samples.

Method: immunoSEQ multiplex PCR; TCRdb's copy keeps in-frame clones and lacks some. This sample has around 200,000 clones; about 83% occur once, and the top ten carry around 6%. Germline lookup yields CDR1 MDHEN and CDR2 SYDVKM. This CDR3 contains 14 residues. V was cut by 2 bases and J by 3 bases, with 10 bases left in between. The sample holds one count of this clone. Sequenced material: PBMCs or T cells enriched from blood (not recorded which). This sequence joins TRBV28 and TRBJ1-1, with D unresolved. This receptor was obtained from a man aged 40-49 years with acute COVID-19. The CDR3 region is CASSLLVSDTEAFF. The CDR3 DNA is TGTGCCAGCAGTTTACTGGTCAGTGACACTGAAGCTTTCTTT.